These 27 T cell receptor beta chains were all obtained from the same sample, sequenced in a study of CD8 T cells in Susac syndrome. RNA in amounts of roughly 0.5 to 1 ug was reverse transcribed with random hexamers. TCRdb used MiXCR to reprocess the immunoSEQ multiplex PCR reads, holding one entry per CDR3 protein. The sample lists 250,000 to 300,000 distinct CDR3 sequences, around 85% occurring once. The sequencing sample was made of CD8+ T cells from PBMCs. These receptors were taken from a human donor with multiple sclerosis.

This clonotype appeared a single time. The chain recombines TRBV15 with TRBJ2-2; the D call may be TRBD1 or TRBD2 (7 bases each). The germline gives CDR1 LNHNV, CDR2 YYDKDF (reference sequence). V was shortened by 3 bases and J by 5 bases, with 10 bases between the two germline ends. This CDR3 has 14 residues. The CDR3 nucleotides are TGTGCCACCAGCAGCAGGGGGGGGACCGGGGAGCTGTTTTTT. This translates into CATSSRGGTGELFF. Full variable domain (missing parts from reference TRBV15 and TRBJ2-2): DAMVIQNPRYQVTQFGKPVTLSCSQTLNHNVMYWYQQKSSQAPKLLFHYYDKDFNNEADTPDNFQSRRPNTSFCFLDIRSPGLGDTAMYLCATSSRGGTGELFFGEGSRLTVL.

This sequence joins TRBV6-5 and TRBJ2-3; D unclear. CDR1 and CDR2 from the germline V gene are MNHEY and SVGAGI. The V end lost 6 bases, the J end lost 5 bases, and 18 bases lay between the germline ends. There are 15 residues in the CDR3. The CDR3 reads CASSGWGNEGDTQYF. In nucleotides, the CDR3 is TGTGCCAGCAGCGGGTGGGGAAATGAAGGAGATACGCAGTATTTT.

The chain links TRBV4-3 to TRBJ2-5; 8 nucleotides line up with TRBD1. The CDR3 consists of 14 residues. Germline V gives CDR1 LGHNA, CDR2 YSLEER. V gave up 0 bases and J gave up 4 bases; unmatched junction bases: 1. DNA for the CDR3: TGCGCCAGCAGCCAAGATGGACAGGGAGAGACCCAGTACTTC. This sequence encodes CASSQDGQGETQYF.

This clonotype was seen more than once but under ten times. V gene TRBV7-2 combines with J gene TRBJ2-7, with unresolved D. Trimming took off 3 bases at V and 1 base at J, with 7 bases between the two ends. CDR3 length equals 13 residues. Per the germline V gene, CDR1 is SGHTA and CDR2 is FQGNSA. CDR3 sequence: CASSFHGSYEQYF. CDR3 DNA sequence: TGTGCCAGCAGCTTTCACGGGTCCTACGAGCAGTACTTC.

The chain has TRBV4-1 and TRBJ2-7; D unresolved. The germline gives CDR1 MGHRA, CDR2 YSYEKL. The CDR3 runs to 16 residues. V dropped 1 base and J dropped 0 bases, with 13 bases sitting between them. The CDR3 DNA reads as TGCGCCAGCAGCCAAGGAGTTGCGGCGAGCTCCTACGAGCAGTACTTC. Protein: CASSQGVAASSYEQYF.

The genes are TRBV19 and TRBJ2-5, with a possible D match to TRBD2 (6 bases). Germline V CDR1 and CDR2: LNHDA, SQIVND (reference sequence). Trimming shortened V by 2 bases and J by 2 bases, and 15 bases separated the two germline ends. The length of the CDR3 is 16 residues. The CDR3 protein is CASSIWSSGPQETQYF. In DNA form, the CDR3 reads TGTGCCAGTAGTATATGGTCCAGCGGGCCTCAAGAGACCCAGTACTTC.

The chain uses TRBV7-9 and TRBJ2-7; no definite D call. V lost 3 bases and J lost 5, with 11 bases in between. The CDR3 is 13 amino acids. Germline V lookup: CDR1 SEHNR, CDR2 FQNEAQ (reference sequence). The CDR3 sequence is CASSFGVANEQYF. The CDR3 coding sequence is TGTGCCAGCAGCTTCGGCGTCGCCAACGAGCAGTACTTC. The whole variable domain, filled in from reference TRBV7-9 and TRBJ2-7, reads DTGVSQNPRHKITKRGQNVTFRCDPISEHNRLYWYRQTLGQGPEFLTYFQNEAQLEKSRLLSDRFSAERPKGSFSTLEIQRTEQGDSAMYLCASSFGVANEQYFGPGTRLTVT.

The rearrangement links TRBV5-4 to TRBJ1-2; D is perhaps TRBD1 (5 bases). In germline, CDR1 is SGHNT, CDR2 YYREEE (reference sequence). Trimming took 4 bases from V and 2 from J, leaving 6 bases between them. The CDR3 covers 12 residues. The CDR3 coding sequence is TGTGCCAGCAGCGGGACGAACTATGGCTACACCTTC. Translating it yields CASSGTNYGYTF.

The chain employs TRBV29-1 and TRBJ2-3; 7 bases agree with TRBD1. The J segment lost 0 bases and the V segment lost 4 bases, leaving 4 bases of the junction unmatched. This CDR3 comprises 14 residues. CDR1 and CDR2 from the germline V gene are SQVTM and ANQGSEA. CDR3 sequence reads: CSVGGQSSTDTQYF. The CDR3 bases are TGCAGCGTTGGGGGACAGTCGAGCACAGATACGCAGTATTTT.

This chain links TRBV9 with TRBJ2-3; TRBD2 agrees at 16 bases. Per the germline V gene, CDR1 is SGDLS and CDR2 is YYNGEE. The J segment lost 4 bases and the V segment lost 3 bases, leaving 8 bases of the junction unmatched. The CDR3 covers 18 residues. The CDR3 nucleotides are TGTGCCAGCAGCGAGGGACTAGCGGGAGGGCCTGCCGCAGATACGCAGTATTTT. It codes for CASSEGLAGGPAADTQYF.

The CDR3 protein is CSARGRTDAYEQYF. For the CDR3, the DNA is TGCAGTGCTAGAGGAAGGACAGATGCCTACGAGCAGTACTTC. V gene TRBV20-1 combines with J gene TRBJ2-7; D perhaps matches TRBD1 (6 bases). V shed 1 base and J shed 2 bases, with 12 bases lying between them. The CDR3 runs to 14 residues. CDR1 is DFQATT and CDR2 is SNEGSKA in the germline V gene (reference sequence).

The gene calls are TRBV23-1 and TRBJ2-1; TRBD2 aligns across 11 bases. TRBV23-1 carries the ORF label, with uncertain function. With V trimmed by 6 bases and J by 3 bases, 4 bases remained unmatched. The CDR3 covers 15 residues. The CDR3 spells CASRGTSGSYNEQFF. The CDR3 nucleotides are TGCGCCAGCAGGGGTACTAGCGGGAGCTACAATGAGCAGTTCTTC.

The CDR3 is CASSYLGGMNTEAFF. The CDR3 region has the DNA TGTGCCAGCAGTTACCTCGGGGGTATGAACACTGAAGCTTTCTTT. The genes are TRBV6-2 or TRBV6-3 and TRBJ1-1; a possible D gene is TRBD1 (5 bases). Trimming removed 2 bases at V and 0 bases at J, with 10 bases between. Germline assignment: CDR1 MNHEY and CDR2 SVGEGT. This CDR3 has 15 residues.

The chain has TRBV29-1 and TRBJ2-3; D possibly corresponds to TRBD1 (6 bases). With 3 bases removed from V and 2 bases from J, the gap between germline ends came to 18 bases. The length of the CDR3 is 16 residues. Germline CDR1 reads SQVTM; CDR2 reads ANQGSEA. DNA for the CDR3: TGCAGCGTTGATGGAGAGGTCAGGACAGCCACAGATACGCAGTATTTT. Translating gives CSVDGEVRTATDTQYF.

V and J are TRBV20-1 and TRBJ2-7; D possibly corresponds to TRBD2 (5 bases). Trimming left V 0 bases short and J 6 bases short, with 12 bases between. The CDR3 totals 13 residues. Germline CDR1 DFQATT, CDR2 SNEGSKA (reference sequence). The CDR3 is CSARDPPSSEQYF. Written as DNA, the CDR3 is TGCAGTGCTAGAGATCCCCCTAGCTCCGAGCAGTACTTC.

V is TRBV4-3 and J is TRBJ1-3; D remains ambiguous. CDR3 length: 16 amino acids. With 0 bases removed from V and 4 bases from J, the gap between germline ends came to 13 bases. CDR1 LGHNA and CDR2 YSLEER come from the germline V gene. CDR3 in DNA: TGCGCCAGCAGCCAAGATCGGGAGGTGGAAGGAAACACCATATATTTT. Its translation is CASSQDREVEGNTIYF.

This clonotype has just one count. The chain combines TRBV2 with TRBJ1-2; a weak D match, TRBD1 (5 bases). Germline CDR1 and CDR2: SNHLY and FYNNEI. V lost 4 bases and J lost 1, with 7 bases in between. The length of the CDR3 is 13 residues. CDR3 DNA: TGTGCCAGCAGTGTCAGGGTTAACTATGGCTACACCTTC. As protein: CASSVRVNYGYTF.

The V gene is TRBV7-9, the J gene TRBJ2-1; D is unresolved. The V end lost 0 bases, the J end lost 0 bases, and 12 bases lay between the germline ends. The CDR3 runs to 17 residues. Germline V lookup: CDR1 SEHNR, CDR2 FQNEAQ (reference sequence). The CDR3 reads CASSLASSPLSYNEQFF. For the CDR3, the DNA is TGTGCCAGCAGCTTAGCTTCTAGTCCACTCTCCTACAATGAGCAGTTCTTC.

The chain couples TRBV6-5 to TRBJ2-3; D is possibly TRBD1 (5 bases). This CDR3 contains 14 residues. Germline CDR1 and CDR2: MNHEY and SVGAGI. V gave up 8 bases and J gave up 2 bases, with 14 bases separating them. CDR3 sequence (DNA): TGTGCCAGCCGTTTACAGGTGTCCACAGATACGCAGTATTTT. Protein product: CASRLQVSTDTQYF.

The V and J genes are TRBV15 and TRBJ1-5; D gene ambiguous. Trimming took off 0 bases at V and 4 bases at J, with 10 bases between the two ends. Germline V CDR1 and CDR2: LNHNV, YYDKDF (reference sequence). This CDR3 region has 15 residues. The chain's CDR3 is CATSRDLSSNQPQHF. The CDR3 DNA sequence: TGTGCCACCAGCAGAGATCTTTCTTCTAATCAGCCCCAGCATTTT.

The genes are TRBV20-1 and TRBJ2-1, with TRBD1 as a possible D gene (6 bases). Germline V gene lookup returns CDR1 DFQATT and CDR2 SNEGSKA (reference sequence). Trimming removed 5 bases from V and 0 bases from J, with 8 bases in between. The CDR3 length is 13 residues. The CDR3: CSAHRASYNEQFF. In nucleotides, the CDR3 is TGCAGTGCTCACAGGGCCTCCTACAATGAGCAGTTCTTC.

The rearrangement links TRBV9 to TRBJ1-1; no reliable D call. Trimming cost V 3 bases and J 2 bases, with 11 bases left between them. CDR1 SGDLS and CDR2 YYNGEE come from the germline V gene. The CDR3 loop spans 14 amino acids. CDR3 nucleotide sequence: TGTGCCAGCAGCGGGAGAGGGCCTAACACTGAAGCTTTCTTT. As protein: CASSGRGPNTEAFF.

This CDR3 reads CASSLSDRDYEQYF. The CDR3 DNA follows: TGTGCCAGCAGTTTATCGGACAGGGACTACGAGCAGTACTTC. The rearrangement uses TRBV28 and TRBJ2-7, with 8 bases aligning to TRBD1. The germline V gene encodes CDR1 MDHEN and CDR2 SYDVKM. The ends lost 1 base at V and 3 bases at J; junction bases unmatched: 2. The CDR3 spans 14 residues.

The rearrangement uses TRBV24-1 and TRBJ2-7, with 7 bases that match TRBD1. The germline V gene has CDR1 KGHDR and CDR2 SFDVKD. Trimming removed 7 bases from V and 5 bases from J; junction bases left unmatched: 7. The CDR3 runs 13 residues. CDR3 sequence reads: CATRRTGGNEQYF. DNA for the CDR3: TGTGCCACCAGAAGGACAGGTGGGAACGAGCAGTACTTC.

The chain joins TRBV15 to TRBJ1-1; 8 nucleotides match TRBD1. The CDR3 runs to 14 residues. V was pared by 3 bases and J by 3 bases, with 3 bases of the junction left unmatched. Germline V gene lookup returns CDR1 LNHNV and CDR2 YYDKDF (reference sequence). The CDR3: CATSRSTGDTEAFF. The DNA of the CDR3 is TGTGCCACCAGCAGGTCGACAGGGGACACTGAAGCTTTCTTT.

This sequence joins TRBV7-3 and TRBJ1-3; D uncertain. V was shortened by 2 bases and J by 0 bases, with 14 bases between the two germline ends. Germline V gives CDR1 SGHTA, CDR2 FQGTGA. CDR3 length: 17 residues. The CDR3 DNA reads as TGTGCCAGCAGCTTATTAATGGCAGCGGACTCTGGAAACACCATATATTTT. It translates to CASSLLMAADSGNTIYF. The full variable domain, with the rest looked up from reference TRBV7-3 and TRBJ1-3, is GAGVSQTPSNKVTEKGKYVELRCDPISGHTALYWYRQSLGQGPEFLIYFQGTGAADDSGLPNDRFFAVRPEGSVSTLKIQRTERGDSAVYLCASSLLMAADSGNTIYFGEGSWLTVV.

The chain is built from TRBV29-1 and TRBJ2-6; 9 nucleotides match TRBD1. The CDR3 consists of 18 residues. V trimming: 0 bases; J trimming: 3 bases; junction bases outside the gene matches: 9. Germline assignment: CDR1 SQVTM and CDR2 ANQGSEA. As DNA, the CDR3 is TGCAGCGTTGAAGACAACAGGGACAGGGCTGTTGGGGCCAACGTCCTGACTTTC. Its protein product is CSVEDNRDRAVGANVLTF.